This T cell receptor beta chain was recorded in a study of T cell repertoires and Cas9 in healthy adults. About the study: Multi-effector potency, cytotoxicity and lineage were assessed in SpCas9-reactive CD4 and CD8 T cells. Study outcomes and limitations: Reportedly, SpCas9-reactive effector T cell proliferation and function were mitigated by SpCas9-reactive Tregs in vitro.

The CDR3 sequence is 15 residues long. V shed 5 bases and J 4 bases; nucleotides not matched to a gene: 5. Germline CDR1 and CDR2: LNHNV and YYDKDF (reference sequence). Concerning this clone itself: No antigen is known for it.

The method was immunoSEQ multiplex PCR; TCRdb's version includes in-frame clones alone and lacks a portion of them. The sample carries about 22,000 clones, roughly 90% recorded once. The chain joins TRBV15 to TRBJ2-3, with 11 bases identical to TRBD2. This TCR was sampled from a human donor in good health. Sequences were obtained from CD4+ effector T cells (CD127+, CD25-, CD137-, CD154-) from PBMCs; culture status not recorded. DNA of the CDR3: TGTGCCACCAGCGTAGCGGGGGGGCGCTCAGATACGCAGTATTTT. Amino acids: CATSVAGGRSDTQYF.